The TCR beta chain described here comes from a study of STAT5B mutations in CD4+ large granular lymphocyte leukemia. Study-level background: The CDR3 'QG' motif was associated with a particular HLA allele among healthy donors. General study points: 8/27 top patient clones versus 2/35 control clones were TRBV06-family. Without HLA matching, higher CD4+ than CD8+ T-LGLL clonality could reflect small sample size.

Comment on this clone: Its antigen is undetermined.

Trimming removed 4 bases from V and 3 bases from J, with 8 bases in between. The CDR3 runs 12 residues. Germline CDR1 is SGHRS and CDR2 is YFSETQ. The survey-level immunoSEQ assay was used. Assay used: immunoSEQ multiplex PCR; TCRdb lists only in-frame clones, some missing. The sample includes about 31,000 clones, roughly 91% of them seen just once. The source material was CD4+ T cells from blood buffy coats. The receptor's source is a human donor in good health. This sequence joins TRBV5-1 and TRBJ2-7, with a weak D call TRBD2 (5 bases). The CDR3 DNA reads TGCGCCAGCAGCCGGGCGGGCTACGAGCAGTACTTC. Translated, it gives CASSRAGYEQYF.